In its sample, the clone carrying this T cell receptor (beta chain) was seen many times. The record originates from a study of T cells after yellow fever vaccination. CDR3 size: 12 residues. The germline CDR1 and CDR2 sequences are KGHDR and SFDVKD. V shed 2 bases and J 14 bases; nucleotides not matched to a gene: 4. TCRdb re-called the 5' RACE reads through MiXCR, storing one row per CDR3 protein. The top ten hold 2% to 3% of the sample, which has approximately 120,000 distinct CDR3 sequences, 6% to 8% seen once. This material consisted of CD4+ T cells sorted from PBMCs, taken 9 to 11 days after the first yellow fever vaccination. The rearrangement links TRBV24-1 to TRBJ2-3; 9 bases line up with TRBD1. The origin of this receptor is a man between 18 and 29 years old who received the YFV17D yellow fever vaccine. The CDR3 sequence: CATSDWDRETYF. The CDR3 DNA follows: TGTGCCACCAGTGATTGGGACAGGGAGACGTATTTT.